Listed below are T cell receptor beta chains from one sample, sequenced in a study of shared clonotypes between healthy human individuals. The protocol was immunoSEQ multiplex PCR, while the TCRdb copy is restricted to in-frame clones and leaves out a portion. The table has roughly 200,000 clones, around 63% seen once. The sequenced material came from memory CD4+ T cells sorted from blood. These receptors came from a young man in good health. Each CDR3 is given with its conserved first and last residue. A D gene is named only where the DNA matches it firmly. Rows give clone size only sometimes, using once, few, many, or a class for an expanded clone.

V	D	size	J	DNA	CDR3
TRBV4-1	TRBD1	once	TRBJ1-4	TGCGCCAGCAGCCAAGGCGGCAGAGGGGGCAGCCGTTCGGAAAAACTGTTTTTT	CASSQGGRGGSRSEKLFF
TRBV28	TRBD1	.	TRBJ1-2	TGTGCCAGCAGGCCGCCGGATCCTCGAAGGGGGCAGAATGGCTACACCTTC	CASRPPDPRRGQNGYTF
TRBV5-1	.	.	TRBJ2-7	TGCGCCAGCAGCCCGGGTGGAGGGGCAGGGGGCTACGAGCAGTACTTC	CASSPGGGAGGYEQYF
TRBV7-2	TRBD1	.	TRBJ1-5	TGTGCCAGTGCTACAGGGGGCGCAACTCAGCCCCAGCATTTT	CASATGGATQPQHF
TRBV6-1	.	.	TRBJ2-1	TGTGCCACAGGAAGCAGGTCCTACAATGAGCAGTTCTTC	CATGSRSYNEQFF
TRBV7-4	.	.	TRBJ1-5	TGTGCCAGCGCCCATGGATCCAATCAGCCCCAGCATTTT	CASAHGSNQPQHF
TRBV28	TRBD1	once	TRBJ1-2	TGTGCCAGCAGTATCCCCCCGGGACAGGGGAACTATGGCTACACCTTC	CASSIPPGQGNYGYTF
TRBV7-2	.	.	TRBJ2-1	TGTGCCAGCAGCTTAAACCGGGCGATTTCCTACAATGAGCAGTTCTTC	CASSLNRAISYNEQFF
TRBV10-3	.	.	TRBJ2-7	TGTGCCATCAGTGAGGGGCTAACCCCCTACGAGCAGTACTTC	CAISEGLTPYEQYF
TRBV11-3	.	.	TRBJ1-3	TGTGCCAGCAGCTTTTCTGGAAACACCATATATTTT	CASSFSGNTIYF
TRBV29-1	.	few	TRBJ2-1	TGCATCGTAGTGGCTAGCCACAATGAGCAGTTCTTC	CIVVASHNEQFF
TRBV29-1	.	.	TRBJ2-7	TGCAGCGTTGCACCAGGGGGGGGCGAGCAGTACTTC	CSVAPGGGEQYF
TRBV11-2	.	.	TRBJ2-7	TGTGCCAGCAGCCCGGACACCCCCACGGGGGAGCAGTACTTC	CASSPDTPTGEQYF
TRBV7-9	.	.	TRBJ2-5	TGTGCCAGCAGCTTAACGACTATTCAAGAGACCCAGTACTTC	CASSLTTIQETQYF
TRBV9	.	.	TRBJ2-5	TGTGCCAGCAGCGTAGATTCAGGGATAGAGACCCAGTACTTC	CASSVDSGIETQYF
TRBV5-6	.	once	TRBJ2-5	TGTGCCAGCAGCTTGGCTACGGCAGAAGAGACCCAGTACTTC	CASSLATAEETQYF
TRBV6-1	TRBD1	once	TRBJ1-4	TGTGCCAGCAGGGGACAGGGTTGGGCTGAAAAACTGTTTTTT	CASRGQGWAEKLFF
TRBV9	TRBD2	.	TRBJ2-1	TGTGCCAGCAGCGTAGAGGGACTAGGCTACAATGAGCAGTTCTTC	CASSVEGLGYNEQFF
TRBV2	TRBD2	few	TRBJ2-7	TGTGCCAGCCTGTCGGGACTAGCCGCCTACGAGCAGTACTTC	CASLSGLAAYEQYF
TRBV5-6	TRBD2	.	TRBJ2-5	TGTGCCAGCAGCGTGGGACTAGCGGGCGCCCAAGAGACCCAGTACTTC	CASSVGLAGAQETQYF
TRBV27	.	.	TRBJ1-5	TGTGCCAGCAGTTATAGCCTACACAATCAGCCCCAGCATTTT	CASSYSLHNQPQHF
TRBV19	.	.	TRBJ2-7	TGTGCCAGCGGACAAGGGGACGAGCAGTACTTC	CASGQGDEQYF
TRBV5-4	.	once	TRBJ2-7	TGTGCCAGCAGCTTACAGGGAAGAAGCTACTACGAGCAGTACTTC	CASSLQGRSYYEQYF
TRBV7-9	.	.	TRBJ2-4	TGTGCCAGCAGCCCGCCCTACGGGACCAAAAACATTCAGTACTTC	CASSPPYGTKNIQYF
TRBV5-4	TRBD2	.	TRBJ2-1	TGTGCCAGCAGCTTGGGCGGGAGGGTTTCCCACAATGAGCAGTTCTTC	CASSLGGRVSHNEQFF
TRBV6-1	.	few	TRBJ2-6	TGTGCCAGCAGTGCCCATGTGAGCTCTGGGGCCAACGTCCTGACTTTC	CASSAHVSSGANVLTF
TRBV7-7	.	.	TRBJ2-3	TGTGCTAGCAGCTTAGTAGGGGGAGCAGATACGCAGTATTTT	CASSLVGGADTQYF
TRBV5-4	.	.	TRBJ2-4	TGTGCCAGCAGCTTAGGGGTGGTCGGGGCCAAAAACATTCAGTACTTC	CASSLGVVGAKNIQYF
TRBV5-4	.	.	TRBJ2-5	TGTGCCAGCAGCCCTGACGGAGAAGAGACCCAGTACTTC	CASSPDGEETQYF
TRBV4-1	.	.	TRBJ2-3	TGCGCCAGCCACCGAGTGGGGAGCACAGATACGCAGTATTTT	CASHRVGSTDTQYF
TRBV11-2	.	.	TRBJ2-3	TGTGCCAGCATTCAGCGGAGAACCACAGATACGCAGTATTTT	CASIQRRTTDTQYF
TRBV28	TRBD2	.	TRBJ2-5	TGTGCCAGCAGCAGCGGGAGGGCCGATCGAGAGACCCAGTACTTC	CASSSGRADRETQYF
TRBV7-7	.	.	TRBJ2-1	TGTGCTAGCAGCTTAGGTACGGCAGGGCTAAGTGAGCAGTTCTTC	CASSLGTAGLSEQFF
TRBV28	.	.	TRBJ2-3	TGTGCCAGCAGATTTGCAGGCACAGATACGCAGTATTTT	CASRFAGTDTQYF
TRBV5-5	TRBD2	once	TRBJ2-5	TGTGCCAGCAGCTTGGAGCTAGCGGGAGAGACCCAGTACTTC	CASSLELAGETQYF
TRBV6-5	.	few	TRBJ2-3	TGTGCCAGCAGTCCATCCGGGAGAGCGACAGATACGCAGTATTTT	CASSPSGRATDTQYF
TRBV4-1	.	.	TRBJ1-1	TGCGCCAGCAGCCAAGATGCGGAAGCTTTCTTT	CASSQDAEAFF
TRBV2	TRBD2	.	TRBJ2-3	TGTGCCAGCAGTAAGACTAGCGGGAGTGGAGATACGCAGTATTTT	CASSKTSGSGDTQYF
TRBV7-9	TRBD2	.	TRBJ2-1	TGTGCCAGCAGCTTAGGCGGGAGCGTGGGTTACAATGAGCAGTTCTTC	CASSLGGSVGYNEQFF
TRBV5-1	TRBD2	.	TRBJ2-2	TGCGCCAGCAGCATGGGGCGACTAGCGGGAGCCACCGGGGAGCTGTTTTTT	CASSMGRLAGATGELFF